This is a list of T cell receptor beta chains from one sample in a study of CD8+CD57+ T cells in acquired aplastic anemia. From the reads, TCRdb called clonotypes with MiXCR, one entry per CDR3 protein. The sample records tens of thousands of distinct CDR3 sequences, under 50% being singletons. Input material: sorted CD4+, CD8+, or CD8+CD57+ T cells (not recorded which) from PBMCs. The receptors were sampled from a human donor in good health, serving as a control. The CDR3 runs from the conserved cysteine through the conserved F or W. A D gene is named only where the DNA matches it firmly. Not every row has a clone size; where given, it reads once, few, many or a size class.

CDR3nt	CDR3aa	j_gene	d_gene	v_gene	abundance
TGTGCCACCAGTGGTCTGGCGAGCGGGGATACGCAGTATTTT	CATSGLASGDTQYF	TRBJ2-3	-	TRBV24-1	-
TGCGCCAGCAGCGGGAGGGGGAACTATGGCTACACCTTC	CASSGRGNYGYTF	TRBJ1-2	-	TRBV7-9	-
TGTGCCAGCAGGGCCCCACCGCAAGAAAACTATGGCTACACCTTC	CASRAPPQENYGYTF	TRBJ1-2	-	TRBV27	few
TGTGCCAGCAGCTTTCAGGACTCCTACGAGCAGTACTTC	CASSFQDSYEQYF	TRBJ2-7	-	TRBV7-2	-
TGTGCCAGCAGTGAAAAAAGTGACAGGGGGCGATTCTATGGCTACACCTTC	CASSEKSDRGRFYGYTF	TRBJ1-2	TRBD1	TRBV25-1	few
TGCAGTGCCCTTCCTGACGGATCCTATAATTCACCCCTCCACTTT	CSALPDGSYNSPLHF	TRBJ1-6	-	TRBV20-1	-
TGTGCCAGCAGTTACTCGATGGGGGTTGAAAAACTGTTTTTT	CASSYSMGVEKLFF	TRBJ1-4	-	TRBV6-2/TRBV6-3	once
TGTGCCAGCAGCCCAACTAGCGGGAGGGCCCATGAGCAGTTCTTC	CASSPTSGRAHEQFF	TRBJ2-1	TRBD2	TRBV7-9	many
TGTGCCACCAGCAGAGGGGTAGTCGATGAGCAGTTCTTC	CATSRGVVDEQFF	TRBJ2-1	-	TRBV15	-
TGTGCCAGTAGTCAGGGGCACTACGAGCAGTACTTC	CASSQGHYEQYF	TRBJ2-7	-	TRBV19	-
TGTGCCATCAGTGGGGCTAGCGGAAGGTCCTACGAGCAGTACTTC	CAISGASGRSYEQYF	TRBJ2-7	TRBD2	TRBV10-3	-
TGTGCCAGCAGCCCCGGGTGGGGGATGGATGAGCAGTTCTTC	CASSPGWGMDEQFF	TRBJ2-1	-	TRBV2	-
TGCAGTGCTAGAGCCGCTAACTCCTACGAGCAGTACTTC	CSARAANSYEQYF	TRBJ2-7	-	TRBV20-1	many
TGTGCCAGCAGCAGGCCACCCGTTGAGACCCAGTACTTC	CASSRPPVETQYF	TRBJ2-5	-	TRBV7-2	-
TGTGCCAGCAGTGAAGATGGGCAGGCCAACTCCTACGAGCAGTACTTC	CASSEDGQANSYEQYF	TRBJ2-7	-	TRBV2	many
TGTGCCAGCAGCCCAAGACCCGGGACAGGGACGTACGAGCAGTACTTC	CASSPRPGTGTYEQYF	TRBJ2-7	TRBD1	TRBV11-2	-
TGTGCCAGTAGTACCGGTCGGCAGCCCCAGCATTTT	CASSTGRQPQHF	TRBJ1-5	-	TRBV19	few
TGTGCCACCCGGGGGGCCGCCCGCAATGAGCAGTTCTTC	CATRGAARNEQFF	TRBJ2-1	-	TRBV6-1	-
TGTGCCATCAGTGAGGTGGACAGGGGCAACGAGCAGTACTTC	CAISEVDRGNEQYF	TRBJ2-7	TRBD1	TRBV10-3	many
TGCGCCAGCAGCCCAGAGCTAGCCAAAAACATTCAGTACTTC	CASSPELAKNIQYF	TRBJ2-4	-	TRBV5-1	many
TGTGCCAGCAGTGATGGGGGGATCCATGAGCAGTATTTT	CASSDGGIHEQYF	TRBJ2-3	-	TRBV2	-
TGTGCCAGCAGGGCAACTAAGCAGGGTCATACTGAAGCTTTCTTT	CASRATKQGHTEAFF	TRBJ1-1	-	TRBV12-3/TRBV12-4	-
TGTGCCAGCAGTTTAGGGGGAACCTACAATGAGCAGTTCTTC	CASSLGGTYNEQFF	TRBJ2-1	-	TRBV27	few
TGCAGTGCTAGAGATGGGGCCACTGGCACAGATACGCAGTATTTT	CSARDGATGTDTQYF	TRBJ2-3	-	TRBV20-1	many
TGTGCCAGTAGTATCGGTCGTCAGAACACTGAAGCTTTCTTT	CASSIGRQNTEAFF	TRBJ1-1	-	TRBV19	-
TGTGCCAGTAAGAGTAGGGGGTTCGACCAGCCCCAGCATTTT	CASKSRGFDQPQHF	TRBJ1-5	-	TRBV19	many
TGCGCCAGCAGCTTGGGGGAGGCAGGGCTACCTGAAGCTTTCTTT	CASSLGEAGLPEAFF	TRBJ1-1	-	TRBV5-1	many
TGCAGCGTTGAAGATCAGGACAGCTTC	CSVEDQDSF	TRBJ2-1	-	TRBV29-1	-
TGTGCCAGCAGTTTAAGTGGCGAGCAGTACTTC	CASSLSGEQYF	TRBJ2-7	-	TRBV27	few
TGCAGTGCCAGAGTCGACGGGGGGTCCCGCGAGCAGTACTTC	CSARVDGGSREQYF	TRBJ2-7	TRBD2	TRBV20-1	-
TGTGCCAGCAGTGCCAGCGACTATGGCCGCCACACTGAAGCTTTCTTT	CASSASDYGRHTEAFF	TRBJ1-1	-	TRBV6-1	few
TGTGCCAGCAGTGAATTTGGGACCGCCCAAGAGACCCAGTACTTC	CASSEFGTAQETQYF	TRBJ2-5	-	TRBV25-1	many
TGTGCCAGCAGCCCAGGGGGTTGGCGACTAGCGGGAGACTACGAGCAGTACTTC	CASSPGGWRLAGDYEQYF	TRBJ2-7	TRBD2	TRBV6-1	-